This T cell receptor beta chain was profiled in a study of identical twins. Overall study results and limits: In cord blood, abundant beta clonotypes had fewer insertions; memory showed no trend.

This clonotype was counted between two and nine times. Its antigen is unknown. The ends were cut back, 5 bases at V and 7 bases at J, with 17 bases in the middle. Germline CDR1 is LGHNA and CDR2 is YSLEER. The CDR3 length is 15 residues. The authors used template switching to add a universal primer site and gave cDNA unique molecular identifiers. TCRdb analysed the 5' RACE reads with MiXCR anew, one entry per CDR3 protein. The sample yields a few hundred thousand distinct CDR3 sequences, about 10% seen once. Sequencing was performed on memory T cells sorted from blood. This sequence joins TRBV4-3 and TRBJ1-4, with D possibly matching TRBD1 (5 bases). This TCR came from a man aged 50 or older in good health. CDR3 loop: CASSFHFQGSEKLFF. The CDR3 region has the DNA TGCGCCAGCAGCTTCCACTTTCAGGGTTCTGAAAAACTGTTTTTT.